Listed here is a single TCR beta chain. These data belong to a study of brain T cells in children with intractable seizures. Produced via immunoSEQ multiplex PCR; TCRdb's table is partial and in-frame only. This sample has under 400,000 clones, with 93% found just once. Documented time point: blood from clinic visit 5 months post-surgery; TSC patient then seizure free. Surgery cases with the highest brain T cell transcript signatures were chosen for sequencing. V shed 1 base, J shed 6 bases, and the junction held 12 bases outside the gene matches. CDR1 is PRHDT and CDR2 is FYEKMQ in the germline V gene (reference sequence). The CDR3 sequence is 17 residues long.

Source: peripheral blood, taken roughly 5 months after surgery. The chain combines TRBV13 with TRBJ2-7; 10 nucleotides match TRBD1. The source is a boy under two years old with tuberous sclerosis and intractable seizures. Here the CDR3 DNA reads TGTGCCAGCAGCTTAGTCGGGAGTGGGACAGGGGTGTGCGAGCAGTACTTC. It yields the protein CASSLVGSGTGVCEQYF.